This note documents a single T cell receptor beta chain sequence. What it binds is not known. Germline V gene data show CDR1 as DFQATT and CDR2 as SNEGSKA (reference sequence). The CDR3 runs 16 residues. V lost 6 bases and J lost 0; bases outside the gene matches: 10. The sorted Tregs were CD4+CD25+CD127-/low cells. Semi-nested PCR with Nested Universal Primer A followed constant-region reverse priming of full-length variable regions. Using its own MiXCR run on the 5' RACE reads, TCRdb lists one record per CDR3 protein. The sample consists of about 12,000 distinct CDR3 sequences, roughly 50% of them appearing once. Findings of the study overall: The TCR gene usage of tumor memory CD4+ T cells clustered together with blood and lymph node memory CD4+ cells and with lymph node naive CD4+ cells. Tumor Treg TCRs overlapped most with tumor naive CD4+ cells. Larger-cohort validation covered only one TCR beta V-J rearrangement.

The chain uses TRBV20-1 and TRBJ1-5; 8 nucleotides agree with TRBD1. The origin of this receptor is a female donor with breast cancer. Sequencing input: tumor-infiltrating Tregs sorted from the breast tumor. CDR3 in DNA: TGCAGTGCGAGCGACGGGGGGACAGGTAGCAATCAGCCCCAGCATTTT. Protein: CSASDGGTGSNQPQHF.